The T cell receptor (beta chain) under discussion was sequenced for a study of monozygotic twins with inflammatory bowel disease. Regarding the study as a whole: Support for any single strong IBD-associated signal or clonotype was not found. By inverse Simpson index, TCRbeta diversity was lower in IBD patients than in healthy co-twins.

CDR1 and CDR2 (germline): DFQATT, SNEGSKA (reference sequence). This CDR3 has 15 residues. Concerning this clonotype itself: As yet, its antigen is unknown.

TCRdb reprocessed the 5' RACE reads, keeping one entry per CDR3 protein, no DNA. Listed are some 450,000 distinct CDR3 sequences; 2.4% falls within the top ten. The TCR sequence derives from a human donor with ulcerative colitis or Crohn's disease, or a healthy co-twin of an affected twin (not recorded which). The J gene is TRBJ2-2, the V gene TRBV20-1; the TCRdb D gene call, TRBD1, has no DNA to confirm it. The sample comprised blood. The CDR3 loop reads CSARGQGDNTGELFF.